The rows below give T cell receptor beta chains drawn from one sample of a study of radiotherapy plus CTLA-4 blockade in lung cancer. Repertoires were generated with immunoSEQ multiplex PCR, while TCRdb's copy carries only in-frame clones and drops some. The sample includes roughly 73,000 clones, 80% to 90% seen only once; the top ten take 35% to 45%. The sequences come from peripheral blood, collected from a patient treated with radiotherapy plus ipilimumab. The receptors come from a human donor with non-small cell lung cancer that progressed on radiotherapy plus ipilimumab. The CDR3 runs from the conserved cysteine through the conserved F or W. Clone size is given for some rows only: seen once, a few or many times, or a class if the clone is expanded.

CDR3 length	clone size	V gene	J gene	CDR3 protein
13	few	TRBV28	TRBJ2-7	CASFRQGPYEQYF
12	NA	TRBV11-2	TRBJ2-7	CASSLGDLKQYF
15	NA	TRBV10-3	TRBJ2-1	CATLGLAGDYNEQFF
11	NA	TRBV30	TRBJ2-7	CAWGDSYEQYF
13	NA	TRBV9	TRBJ1-1	CASSPTQRGEAFF
16	NA	TRBV18	TRBJ1-3	CASSLGQGAPGNTIYF
16	NA	TRBV5-4	TRBJ2-7	CASSLALAGGAYEQYF
15	NA	TRBV29-1	TRBJ2-5	CSVGVPTGVRETQYF
14	once	TRBV15	TRBJ1-1	CATSRETGGTEAFF
13	NA	TRBV10-3	TRBJ2-5	CAISSTRQETQYF
17	once	TRBV2	TRBJ2-3	CASGEGTGYHDTDTQYF
12	NA	TRBV11-2	TRBJ1-1	CASSPDFTEAFF
15	NA	TRBV2	TRBJ1-5	CASSDDRGGNQPQHF